This T cell receptor (beta chain) appears in the sequencing data of a study of cytomegalovirus exposure and HLA in healthy donors. PCR amplification relied on 60 Vbeta primers (plus 13 Jbeta primers). Measured with immunoSEQ multiplex PCR; TCRdb has only the in-frame clones, and not every one. The table lists 70,000 to 90,000 clones, approximately 70% of them singletons. To note about this clone: No antigen is known for it.

Broader study findings: Researchers catalogued roughly 150 TCR beta chains as cytomegalovirus-associated. In most subjects, TCR beta sequences reportedly gave accurate predictions of HLA-A and HLA-B alleles.

This CDR3 has 16 residues. The donors comprised healthy bone marrow donors. Donors were ostensibly healthy at sampling, although undocumented immune exposures were probable. The chain has TRBV21-1 and TRBJ2-1; whether TRBD1, the table's D call, matches the DNA was not checked. TRBV21-1 is tagged as a pseudogene. The receptor's source is a man aged 40-50 years in good health and CMV-seropositive. Sequencing used PBMCs. CDR3 nucleotide sequence: TGTGCCAGCAGCAAACCCCCGGGACAGGGAAATTATGAGCAGTTCTTC. Its translation: CASSKPPGQGNYEQFF.